The rows below give T cell receptor beta chains drawn from one sample of a study of T-cell memory formation after mild COVID-19. Each CDR3 protein is one row after TCRdb ran MiXCR on the 5' RACE reads. In the table there are 90,000 to 120,000 distinct CDR3 sequences, under 15% of which are singletons. The sequenced sample consisted of PBMCs or a T cell subset sorted from them (not recorded which). All receptors come from a man aged 18 to 29 who had mild COVID-19 (a few samples of this study predate the infection). Cell type and time point are not known. Both conserved end residues are part of each CDR3. Fields, in order: J gene, V gene, CDR3 protein.

TRBJ1-5 TRBV7-9 CASSLGAGSNQPQHF
TRBJ1-2 TRBV12-5 CASGLDPTGWNGYTF
TRBJ2-3 TRBV20-1 CSADEGTDTQYF
TRBJ2-7 TRBV7-9 CASSPTDRYEQYF
TRBJ2-3 TRBV4-2 CASSQAAGGPDDTQYF
TRBJ1-2 TRBV4-3 CASSQDGSAYGYTF
TRBJ2-4 TRBV9 CASSLQDSVGDIRYF
TRBJ1-5 TRBV4-3 CASSQDRHSNQPQHF
TRBJ2-3 TRBV12-3/TRBV12-4 CASSPWDSTDTQYF
TRBJ1-5 TRBV6-5 CASRTRTDSNQPQHF
TRBJ2-5 TRBV4-3 CASSRHKTVRGPQETQYF
TRBJ1-2 TRBV12-3/TRBV12-4 CASYSGTESNYGYTF
TRBJ1-1 TRBV15 CATSREPTSRGAEAFF
TRBJ2-1 TRBV7-9 CASSPDRGVYNEQFF
TRBJ2-3 TRBV6-1 CASRPAEDRVTDTQYF
TRBJ1-1 TRBV11-2 CASSLVAPEAFF
TRBJ2-1 TRBV7-6 CASSGRQGSYNEQFF
TRBJ1-1 TRBV19 CASRRANTEAFF
TRBJ1-6 TRBV6-6 CASTTGQLHSPLHF